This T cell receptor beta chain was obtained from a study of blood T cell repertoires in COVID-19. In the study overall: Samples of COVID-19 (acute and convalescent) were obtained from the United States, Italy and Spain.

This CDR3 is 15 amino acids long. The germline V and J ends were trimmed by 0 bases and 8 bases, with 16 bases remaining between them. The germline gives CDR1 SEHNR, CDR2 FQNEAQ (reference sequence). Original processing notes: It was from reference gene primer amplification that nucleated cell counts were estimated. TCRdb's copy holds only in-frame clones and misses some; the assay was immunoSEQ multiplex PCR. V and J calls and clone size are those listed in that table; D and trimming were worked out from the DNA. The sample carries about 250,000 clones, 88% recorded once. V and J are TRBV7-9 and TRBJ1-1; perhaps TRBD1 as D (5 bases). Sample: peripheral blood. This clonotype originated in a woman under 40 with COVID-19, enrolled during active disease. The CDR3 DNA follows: TGTGCCAGCAGCTTAGCGCTTTCGGCCAGGGAAGAAGCTTTCTTT. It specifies CASSLALSAREEAFF.